Below, 19 T cell receptor beta chains from the same sample are listed, as sequenced in a study of Graves' ophthalmopathy and Graves' hyperthyroidism (dated 2018 in TCRdb). The sequencer was an Illumina HiSeq 2000. For repertoire sequencing, the TCR beta CDR3 regions were amplified from RNA transcripts. A first-round RT-PCR used HTBI primers with the Qiagen OneStep RT-PCR kit, followed by a second-round multiplex PCR, size selection and purification. Clones were called with MiXCR by TCRdb after fastp trimmed the public reads at Q25, and only in-frame beta chains were retained. Each record represents a unique CDR3 protein, reported with the most common genes and DNA among its rows. A total of 660,000 or so distinct CDR3 sequences appear in this sample, just over 40% of them only once. Of the sample, around 3% is held by the ten largest clones. Input material: peripheral blood. The receptors shown here come from an adult man with Graves' ophthalmopathy.

This sequence joins TRBV20-1 and TRBJ2-7, with D hard to call. Near its end, the DNA agrees better with TRBJ2-1, so the J call may be wrong. The CDR3 length is 16 residues. Germline CDR1 DFQATT, CDR2 SNEGSKA (reference sequence). The CDR3 protein is CSARDGRRPTYNEQFF. CDR3 sequence (DNA): TGCAGTGCTAGAGATGGACGGCGACCTACCTACAATGAGCAGTTCTTC.

The chain couples TRBV4-3 to TRBJ1-5; tentatively, D is TRBD1 (5 bases). The V end was cut by 4 bases, the J end by 6 bases, with 10 bases between. Germline lookup yields CDR1 LGHNA and CDR2 YSLEER. This CDR3 has 13 amino acids. DNA of the CDR3: TGCGCCAGCAGCCCCGTCCAGGGTCAGCCCCAGCATTTT. This codes for CASSPVQGQPQHF.

This clonotype was counted many times. The chain is built from TRBV7-9 and TRBJ1-1; perhaps TRBD1 as D (5 bases). V shed 10 bases and J shed 0 bases, with 24 bases lying between them. CDR1 is SEHNR, CDR2 FQNEAQ, per germline (reference sequence). CDR3 size: 17 residues. For the CDR3, the DNA is TGTGCCACCGAGATAGGACACCGACCCTACATGAACACTGAAGCTTTCTTT. Translating it yields CATEIGHRPYMNTEAFF.

This clonotype was observed a single time. The chain couples TRBV12-3 or TRBV12-4 to TRBJ2-7; TRBD2 is a possible D gene (5 bases). The last part of the DNA fits TRBJ2-1 better; the J call may be wrong. The CDR3 spans 17 residues. The CDR3, as DNA: TGTGCCAGCAGCTCCCACCTAATAGCGTCAACCTACAATGAGCAGTTCTTC. Translating it yields CASSSHLIASTYNEQFF.

As regards this clonotype: Its ends do not fully match the called genes, so a read error is possible. This rearrangement joins TRBV5-1 to TRBJ2-5, with 7 bases matching TRBD1. The germline CDR1 and CDR2 sequences are SGHRS and YFSETQ. This CDR3 is 15 amino acids long. CDR3 in amino acids: CGSSLPTGKYETQYF. The CDR3 nucleotides read TGCGGCAGCAGCTTGCCGACAGGGAAGTATGAGACCCAGTACTTC.

Ten or more counts support this clonotype. The chain employs TRBV7-2 and TRBJ2-7; D uncertain. The CDR3 sequence is 14 residues long. V dropped 1 base and J dropped 0 bases, with 7 bases sitting between them. CDR1 is SGHTA, CDR2 FQGNSA, per germline. CDR3 sequence reads: CASSLVHDSYEQYF. DNA for the CDR3: TGTGCCAGCAGCTTAGTACACGACTCCTACGAGCAGTACTTC. Filled out from reference TRBV7-2 and TRBJ2-7, the complete variable domain reads GAGVSQSPSNKVTEKGKDVELRCDPISGHTALYWYRQSLGQGLEFLIYFQGNSAPDKSGLPSDRFSAERTGGSVSTLTIQRTQQEDSAVYLCASSLVHDSYEQYFGPGTRLTVT.

This clonotype has ten or more counts. J is TRBJ2-5 and V is TRBV7-7; possible D gene TRBD1, 8 bases. The germline V gene encodes CDR1 SSHAT and CDR2 FNYEAQ (reference sequence). This CDR3 has 13 amino acids. V was shortened by 5 bases and J by 7 bases, with 14 bases between the two germline ends. CDR3 sequence reads: CASSLDREGTQYF. The CDR3 nucleotides are TGTGCCAGCAGCCTGGACAGGGAGGGGACCCAGTACTTC.

The V gene is TRBV29-1, the J gene TRBJ1-4; D possibly corresponds to TRBD1 (5 bases). The CDR3 contains 13 residues. Germline-derived CDR1 and CDR2 are SQVTM and ANQGSEA. V lost 5 bases and J 8 bases, leaving 15 bases between the germline ends. CDR3 nucleotides: TGCAGCGTTCCGGGACGGCGTGGGGAAAAACTGTTTTTT. It yields the protein CSVPGRRGEKLFF.

This clonotype has a count of ten or more. The chain uses TRBV10-3 and TRBJ1-2; D gene ambiguous. CDR1 and CDR2 (germline): ENHRY, SYGVKD. The CDR3 spans 12 residues. Trimming shortened V by 3 bases and J by 5 bases, and 7 bases separated the two germline ends. CDR3 residues: CAISEGGYGYTF. CDR3 coding DNA: TGTGCCATCAGTGAAGGAGGATATGGCTACACCTTC.

As for this clonotype: Possible read error: a much larger clone is one base away. The gene calls are TRBV19 and TRBJ2-2, with D perhaps TRBD2 (6 bases). CDR1 LNHDA and CDR2 SQIVND come from the germline V gene (reference sequence). The CDR3 totals 16 residues. CDR3 sequence reads: CASSTRTEGNTGELLF. In DNA form, the CDR3 reads TGTGCCAGTAGTACCAGGACGGAGGGTAACACCGGGGAGCTGCTTTTT. Filled out from reference TRBV19 and TRBJ2-2, the complete variable domain reads DGGITQSPKYLFRKEGQNVTLSCEQNLNHDAMYWYRQDPGQGLRLIYYSQIVNDFQKGDIAEGYSVSREKKESFPLTVTSAQKNPTAFYLCASSTRTEGNTGELLFGEGSRLTVL.

On this clonotype itself: The CDR3 does not end in the conserved phenylalanine or tryptophan, so this is likely a read error. The DNA is omitted, as the CDR3 cannot be located on it reliably, and the CDR3 follows TCRdb's listing. This chain joins TRBV10-3 and TRBJ1-1; the table's TRBD1 call for D was not verified on the DNA. From its first to its last residue, the CDR3 has 10 amino acids. In germline, CDR1 is ENHRY, CDR2 SYGVKD. CDR3 loop: CAISPQGEGY.

The chain has TRBV25-1 and TRBJ2-5; TRBD2 matches 8 bases. J gave up 1 base and V 2 bases, and 3 bases lay outside the gene matches. This CDR3 has 15 residues. CDR1 MGHDK and CDR2 SYGVNS come from the germline V gene. The CDR3 loop reads CASSESGGTQETQYF. The CDR3 DNA is TGTGCCAGCAGTGAAAGCGGGGGAACCCAAGAGACCCAGTACTTC.

Points on this clonotype: This may arise from a read error, as a much more abundant clone is one base away. J is TRBJ1-1 and V is TRBV19, with TRBD1 matching over 8 bases. The germline CDR1 and CDR2 sequences are LNHDA and SQIVND (reference sequence). J lost 4 bases, V lost 5 bases, and 6 bases had no gene match. The CDR3 sequence is 14 residues long. For the CDR3, the DNA is TGTGCCAGTAGTGCAGGGGGCCAGGCCACTGAAGCTTTCTTT. Translation: CASSAGGQATEAFF.

This clonotype has a handful of counts. This chain uses TRBV5-8 with TRBJ2-7; no reliable D call. CDR3 length: 13 residues. Trimming took off 0 bases at V and 10 bases at J, with 14 bases between the two ends. Germline CDR1 SGHTS, CDR2 YDEGEE. For the CDR3, the DNA is TGTGCCAGCAGCTTGGAGCCTCTTGGTCCTCAGTACTTC. It codes for CASSLEPLGPQYF.

The V and J genes are TRBV5-1 and TRBJ2-7; D is possibly TRBD1 (6 bases). The V gene's germline CDR1 is SGHRS and CDR2 YFSETQ. V dropped 5 bases and J dropped 5 bases, with 23 bases sitting between them. CDR3 length: 16 amino acids. The CDR3 region is CASSLGATSFGHEQYF. DNA for the CDR3: TGCGCCAGCAGTCTGGGGGCTACCTCTTTTGGCCACGAGCAGTACTTC.

Worth noting for this clonotype: A read error may be the cause here, since a much bigger clone is one base away. The chain recombines TRBV20-1 with TRBJ2-5; possible D gene TRBD2, 6 bases. Trimming shortened V by 4 bases and J by 4 bases, and 13 bases separated the two germline ends. The CDR3 consists of 13 residues. Looked up from germline, CDR1 is DFQATT and CDR2 is SNEGSKA (reference sequence). CDR3 nucleotides: TGCAGTGCTACTTCTAGCGCCCGAGAGACCCAGTACTTC. As protein: CSATSSARETQYF.

The chain couples TRBV20-1 to TRBJ1-2, with 9 nucleotides matching TRBD1. Germline-derived CDR1 and CDR2 are DFQATT and SNEGSKA (reference sequence). The CDR3 covers 14 residues. After removal of 4 bases from V and 5 bases from J, the junction contained 8 bases not matched to a gene. CDR3 in amino acids: CSATSGTGNYGYTF. CDR3 nucleotide sequence: TGCAGTGCTACCTCCGGGACAGGGAATTATGGCTACACCTTC.

Concerning this clonotype: One end of the junction is discordant with germline, which a read error may explain. The gene calls are TRBV7-8 and TRBJ2-2; a possible D gene is TRBD1 (6 bases). The CDR3 has 16 amino acids. The germline V gene has CDR1 SGHVS and CDR2 FQNEAQ. The CDR3 sequence: CACSFAGAPNTGELFF. The CDR3 DNA sequence: TGTGCCTGCAGCTTTGCAGGGGCGCCGAACACCGGGGAGCTGTTTTTT.

Ten or more counts support this clonotype. The chain couples TRBV5-4 to TRBJ1-1; D call uncertain. CDR3 size: 11 residues. Trimming took off 4 bases at V and 2 bases at J, with 3 bases between the two ends. From germline, CDR1 is SGHNT and CDR2 YYREEE (reference sequence). Here the CDR3 reads CASSINTEAFF. CDR3 DNA: TGTGCCAGCAGCATCAACACTGAAGCTTTCTTT.